Listed below are T cell receptor beta chains from one sample, sequenced in a study of CD8+ T cells in alopecia areata. Profiling relied on immunoSEQ multiplex PCR, and the TCRdb table lists in-frame clones only, not all of them. The table includes under 200,000 clones, about 60% detected once. The specimen comprised CD4+ T cells sorted from blood, sampled at week 24, from a patient treated with tofacitinib. These receptor sequences come from a human donor with alopecia areata. Both conserved end residues are part of each CDR3. D genes are given only for firm matches. Where a row states a size, it is once, few, many or the class of an expanded clone; other rows omit it.

d_call	v_call	clone_size	j_call	cdr3_aa	cdr3_nt
TRBD1	TRBV29-1	-	TRBJ2-3	CSVGTGGGDTQYF	TGCAGCGTTGGGACAGGGGGGGGAGATACGCAGTATTTT
TRBD1	TRBV29-1	-	TRBJ1-2	CSVRQGINYGYTF	TGCAGCGTAAGACAGGGGATAAACTATGGCTACACCTTC
-	TRBV27	few	TRBJ2-3	CASSLILTGAGEDTDTQYF	TGTGCCAGCAGCCTCATCCTCACAGGGGCCGGGGAGGACACAGATACGCAGTATTTT
-	TRBV6-6	-	TRBJ2-3	CASSWDVNLENTQYF	TGTGCCAGCAGCTGGGACGTCAATCTGGAGAATACGCAGTATTTT
TRBD1	TRBV11-2	-	TRBJ1-4	CASSPRTGYRNEKLFF	TGTGCCAGCAGCCCGCGGACAGGGTACAGGAATGAAAAACTGTTTTTT
-	TRBV5-1	-	TRBJ2-3	CASSLESTDTQYF	TGCGCCAGCAGCTTGGAGAGCACAGATACGCAGTATTTT
TRBD1	TRBV2	-	TRBJ2-5	CASSEGQARGETQYF	TGTGCCAGCAGCGAAGGACAGGCCAGAGGGGAGACCCAGTACTTC
-	TRBV30	-	TRBJ2-7	CAWSVGQLYEQYF	TGTGCCTGGAGTGTAGGGCAGCTCTACGAGCAGTACTTC
TRBD1	TRBV29-1	-	TRBJ1-2	CSVERDRDGYTF	TGCAGCGTTGAGCGGGACAGGGACGGCTACACCTTC
-	TRBV6-5	-	TRBJ2-3	CASSYNERHTQYF	TGTGCCAGCAGTTACAATGAGCGGCATACGCAGTATTTT
-	TRBV30	-	TRBJ2-5	CASTGSWETQYF	TGTGCCTCTACAGGGAGTTGGGAGACCCAGTACTTC
TRBD1	TRBV5-1	-	TRBJ1-2	CASSSGTGGVDYGYTF	TGCGCCAGCAGTTCCGGGACAGGGGGCGTGGACTATGGCTACACCTTC
-	TRBV15	few	TRBJ2-5	CATGRQVGVQETQYF	TGTGCCACCGGGCGGCAGGTAGGGGTGCAAGAGACCCAGTACTTC
-	TRBV15	-	TRBJ1-6	CATSSGGAGFRSPLHF	TGTGCCACCAGCAGCGGCGGGGCAGGGTTCAGATCACCCCTCCACTTT